Below are 11 T cell receptor beta chains sequenced from a single sample in a study of T cell repertoires in cytomegalovirus infection. From the reads, TCRdb called clonotypes with MiXCR, one entry per CDR3 protein. The sample records 510,000 or so distinct CDR3 sequences, approximately 25% being singletons. Specimen: PBMCs. The source is a human donor in good health (CMV status not recorded). Some clones in this sample may be carry-over from other donors' samples.

This chain connects TRBV2 to TRBJ2-7, with TRBD2 identical over 16 bases. Losses at the gene ends were 2 bases for V and 4 bases for J; bases not matched to a gene: 2. This CDR3 has 16 amino acids. CDR1 is SNHLY and CDR2 is FYNNEI in the germline V gene. CDR3 DNA: TGTGCCAGCAGTGAAATGGGACTAGCGGGGGGGTACGAGCAGTACTTC. Protein sequence: CASSEMGLAGGYEQYF.

This clonotype was seen repeatedly, ten times or more. The chain couples TRBV7-2 to TRBJ2-3; D uncertain. Germline V lookup: CDR1 SGHTA, CDR2 FQGNSA. CDR3 length: 12 amino acids. The V end lost 4 bases, the J end lost 2 bases, and 4 bases lay between the germline ends. CDR3: CASSSFTDTQYF. In nucleotides, the CDR3 is TGTGCCAGCAGCTCCTTCACAGATACGCAGTATTTT.

The sample holds many counts of this clonotype. This sequence joins TRBV7-6 and TRBJ2-1, with 9 bases that match TRBD2. The germline gives CDR1 SGHVS, CDR2 FNYEAQ. This CDR3 is built from 17 residues. After removal of 4 bases from V and 4 bases from J, the junction contained 11 bases not matched to a gene. This CDR3 reads CASSSRASGALYNEQFF. The CDR3 nucleotides read TGTGCCAGCAGCTCGCGGGCTAGCGGGGCGCTTTACAATGAGCAGTTCTTC.

This clonotype was counted at least ten times. The rearrangement uses TRBV7-2 and TRBJ2-5, with D perhaps matching TRBD2 (6 bases). The CDR3 totals 16 residues. Germline V lookup: CDR1 SGHTA, CDR2 FQGNSA. V lost 5 bases and J 5 bases, leaving 21 bases between the germline ends. The CDR3 region is CASSQAGTASPETQYF. The CDR3 DNA reads as TGTGCCAGCAGCCAAGCCGGGACTGCTTCTCCGGAGACCCAGTACTTC.

The V gene is TRBV7-2, the J gene TRBJ1-2; 10 nucleotides match TRBD1. The V gene end was trimmed by 1 base and the J gene end by 8 bases; junction bases not matched to a gene: 10. The germline V gene has CDR1 SGHTA and CDR2 FQGNSA. This CDR3 is built from 16 residues. The CDR3 DNA reads TGTGCCAGCAGCTTAGGGGGGGACAGGGGCAGGGGGGGCTACACCTTC. It encodes CASSLGGDRGRGGYTF. Supplemented by reference TRBV7-2 and TRBJ1-2, the full variable domain reads GAGVSQSPSNKVTEKGKDVELRCDPISGHTALYWYRQSLGQGLEFLIYFQGNSAPDKSGLPSDRFSAERTGGSVSTLTIQRTQQEDSAVYLCASSLGGDRGRGGYTFGSGTRLTVV.

V is TRBV10-3 and J is TRBJ1-2; no clear D. The CDR3 runs to 12 residues. The germline CDR1 and CDR2 sequences are ENHRY and SYGVKD. Trimming took off 5 bases at V and 3 bases at J, with 7 bases between the two ends. The DNA for the CDR3 is TGTGCCATCAGTCGGCAAGACTATGGCTACACCTTC. Protein sequence: CAISRQDYGYTF.

This clonotype came up a few times. The rearrangement joins TRBV19 to TRBJ2-1, with 7 bases aligning to TRBD2. Germline assignment: CDR1 LNHDA and CDR2 SQIVND (reference sequence). The trim removed 4 bases at V and 8 bases at J, leaving 5 bases unmatched. CDR3 size: 13 residues. The DNA for the CDR3 is TGTGCCAGTAGTAGGGCCCGGGAGGATGAGCAGTTCTTC. Its protein product is CASSRAREDEQFF.

This clonotype was counted between two and nine times. This chain connects TRBV24-1 to TRBJ2-1; D possibly corresponds to TRBD2 (5 bases). The CDR3 totals 16 residues. Germline CDR1 and CDR2: KGHDR and SFDVKD. V lost 5 bases and J 0 bases, leaving 13 bases between the germline ends. The CDR3 nucleotides read TGTGCCACCAGTGGCTTACAAGCGGCCTCCTACAATGAGCAGTTCTTC. It translates to CATSGLQAASYNEQFF.

This clonotype occurred once. The V gene is TRBV5-4, the J gene TRBJ1-4; D is undetermined. This CDR3 is built from 16 residues. V gave up 3 bases and J gave up 4 bases, with 16 bases separating them. Per germline, CDR1 SGHNT and CDR2 YYREEE (reference sequence). This CDR3 is CASSSKHEGGNEKLFF. CDR3 DNA sequence: TGTGCCAGCAGCTCGAAACACGAGGGCGGTAATGAAAAACTGTTTTTT.

A few counts support this clonotype. The chain joins TRBV7-9 to TRBJ2-7; D remains unclear. V was pared by 5 bases and J by 2 bases, with 7 bases between. The germline CDR1 and CDR2 sequences are SEHNR and FQNEAQ (reference sequence). This CDR3 spans 12 amino acids. The CDR3: CASSPDTYEQYV. Written as DNA, the CDR3 is TGTGCCAGCAGCCCAGACACCTACGAGCAGTACGTC.

This clonotype came up once. V and J are TRBV7-9 and TRBJ2-7; perhaps TRBD2 as D (6 bases). Germline V CDR1 and CDR2: SEHNR, FQNEAQ (reference sequence). The CDR3 is made up of 13 amino acids. V lost 1 base and J lost 4, with 8 bases in between. CDR3 protein: CASSLGDFYEQYV. The CDR3 DNA reads TGTGCCAGCAGCTTAGGGGACTTTTACGAGCAGTACGTC.